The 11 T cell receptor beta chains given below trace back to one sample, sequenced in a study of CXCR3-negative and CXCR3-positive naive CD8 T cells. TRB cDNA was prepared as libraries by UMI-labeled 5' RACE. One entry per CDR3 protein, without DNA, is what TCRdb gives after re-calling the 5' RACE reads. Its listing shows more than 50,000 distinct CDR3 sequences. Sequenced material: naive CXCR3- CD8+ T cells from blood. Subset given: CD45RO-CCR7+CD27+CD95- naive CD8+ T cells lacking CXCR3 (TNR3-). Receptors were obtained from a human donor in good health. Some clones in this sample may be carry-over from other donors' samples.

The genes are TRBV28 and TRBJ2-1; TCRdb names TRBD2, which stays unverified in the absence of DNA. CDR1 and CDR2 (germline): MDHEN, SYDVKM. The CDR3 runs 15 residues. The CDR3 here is CASIPLAGGGNEQFF.

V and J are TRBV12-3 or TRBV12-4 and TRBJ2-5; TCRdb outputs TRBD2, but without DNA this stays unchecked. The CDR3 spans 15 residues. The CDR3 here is CASSPGTSGQETQYF.

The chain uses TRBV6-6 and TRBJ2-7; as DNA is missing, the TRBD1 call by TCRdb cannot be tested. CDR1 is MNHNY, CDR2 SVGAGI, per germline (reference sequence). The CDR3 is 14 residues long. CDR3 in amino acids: CASSYGTGLYEQYF.

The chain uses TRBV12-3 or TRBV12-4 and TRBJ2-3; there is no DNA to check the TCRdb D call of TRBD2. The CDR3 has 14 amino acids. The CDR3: CASKITGTPDTQYF.

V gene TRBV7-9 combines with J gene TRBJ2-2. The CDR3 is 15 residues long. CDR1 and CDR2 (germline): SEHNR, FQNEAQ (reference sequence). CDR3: CASSPRGSNTGELFF.

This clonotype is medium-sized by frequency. The CDR3 is CASSADAGGEDYGYTF. The chain joins TRBV11-2 to TRBJ1-2; no DNA is available, so the TRBD1 call from TCRdb remains unchecked. Germline loops: CDR1 SGHAT, CDR2 FQNNGV. CDR3 length equals 16 residues.

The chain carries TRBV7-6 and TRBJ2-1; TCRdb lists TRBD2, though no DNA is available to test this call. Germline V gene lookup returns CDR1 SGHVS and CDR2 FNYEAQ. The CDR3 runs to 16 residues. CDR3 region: CASSPFGLGGFNEQFF.

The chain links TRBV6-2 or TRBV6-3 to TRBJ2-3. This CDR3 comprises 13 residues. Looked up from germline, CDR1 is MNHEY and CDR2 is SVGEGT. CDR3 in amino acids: CASSYSLADTQYF.

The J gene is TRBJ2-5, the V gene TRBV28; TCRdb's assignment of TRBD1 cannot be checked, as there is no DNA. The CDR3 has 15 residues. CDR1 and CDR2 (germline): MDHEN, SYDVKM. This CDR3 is CASSALGQGGETQYF.

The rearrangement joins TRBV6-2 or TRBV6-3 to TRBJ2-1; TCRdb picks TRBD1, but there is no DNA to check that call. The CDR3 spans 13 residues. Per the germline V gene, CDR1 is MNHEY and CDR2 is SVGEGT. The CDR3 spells CASKRRARNEQFF.

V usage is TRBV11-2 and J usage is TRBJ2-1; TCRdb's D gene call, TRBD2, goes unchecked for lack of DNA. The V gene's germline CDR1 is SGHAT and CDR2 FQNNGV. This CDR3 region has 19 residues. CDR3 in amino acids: CASSLDLYPSGGRVDEQFF.